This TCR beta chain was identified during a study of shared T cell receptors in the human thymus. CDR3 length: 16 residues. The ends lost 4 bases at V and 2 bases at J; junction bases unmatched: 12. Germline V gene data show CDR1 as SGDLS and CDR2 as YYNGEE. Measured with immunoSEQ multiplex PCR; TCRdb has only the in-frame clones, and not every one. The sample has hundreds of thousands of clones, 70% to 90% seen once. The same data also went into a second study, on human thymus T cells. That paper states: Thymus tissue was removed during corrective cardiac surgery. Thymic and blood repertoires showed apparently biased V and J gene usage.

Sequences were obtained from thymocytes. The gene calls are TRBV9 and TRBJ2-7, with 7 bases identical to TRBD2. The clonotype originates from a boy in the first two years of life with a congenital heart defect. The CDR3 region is CASSPRKGRDPYEQYF. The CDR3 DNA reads TGTGCCAGCAGCCCCCGTAAGGGGAGGGACCCCTACGAGCAGTACTTC.